A single sample is the source of the 4 T cell receptor beta chains below, sequenced in a study of yellow fever vaccine responses in identical twins. TCRdb ran MiXCR on the RT-PCR reads and lists one entry per CDR3 protein. This sample has just over 3,000 distinct CDR3 sequences; around nine tenths occur once, and the top ten carry less than 3.5%. The specimen was T cells from blood (PBMCs), unsorted or a sorted subset (not recorded which), collected before or after yellow fever vaccination (not recorded which). These receptors all come from a woman in her late teens or twenties who received the yellow fever vaccine.

The gene calls are TRBV20-1 and TRBJ2-7; the D is unclear. Germline values: CDR1 DFQATT, CDR2 SNEGSKA (reference sequence). V shed 7 bases and J shed 5 bases, with 9 bases lying between them. The length of the CDR3 is 10 residues. Here the CDR3 reads CSGRYDEQYF. DNA of the CDR3: TGCAGTGGCAGGTACGACGAGCAGTACTTC.

This clonotype was counted a single time. The V call is TRBV29-1, the J call TRBJ1-2; no clear D. The V gene's germline CDR1 is SQVTM and CDR2 ANQGSEA. CDR3 length: 13 amino acids. The V gene lost 6 bases and the J gene lost 8 bases, with 19 bases spanning the gap. The CDR3 DNA is TGCAGCGTCGAGATAGTAGGGTCGGGCGGCTACACCTTC. Residues: CSVEIVGSGGYTF.

This clonotype was seen just once. The V and J genes are TRBV11-3 and TRBJ2-1, with D possibly TRBD2 on 5 matching bases. The V gene lost 1 base and the J gene lost 9 bases, with 13 bases spanning the gap. The CDR3 runs 14 residues. Germline-derived CDR1 and CDR2 are SGHNT and YENEEA. The CDR3, as DNA: TGTGCCAGCAGCTTAGTTCCCCCGGGGAGTGAGCAGTTCTTC. Its protein is CASSLVPPGSEQFF.

The gene calls are TRBV12-3 or TRBV12-4 and TRBJ2-7, with 7 bases that match TRBD1. V was clipped by 2 bases and J by 4 bases; unmatched bases: 2. The CDR3 sequence is 13 residues long. DNA for the CDR3: TGTGCCAGCAGTTTACGACAGGGTTACGAGCAGTACTTC. Protein sequence: CASSLRQGYEQYF.